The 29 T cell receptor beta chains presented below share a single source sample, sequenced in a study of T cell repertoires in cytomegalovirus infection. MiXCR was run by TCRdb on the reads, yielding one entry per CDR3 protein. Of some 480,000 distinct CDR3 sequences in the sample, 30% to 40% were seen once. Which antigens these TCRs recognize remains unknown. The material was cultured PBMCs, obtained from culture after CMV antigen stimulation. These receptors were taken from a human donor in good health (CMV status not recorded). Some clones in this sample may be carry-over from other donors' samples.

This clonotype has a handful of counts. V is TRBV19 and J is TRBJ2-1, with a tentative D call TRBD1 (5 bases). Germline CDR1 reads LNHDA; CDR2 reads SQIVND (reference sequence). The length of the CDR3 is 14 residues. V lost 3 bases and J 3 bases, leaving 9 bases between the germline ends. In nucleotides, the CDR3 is TGTGCCAGTAGTATTAGGGGTTACTACAATGAGCAGTTCTTC. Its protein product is CASSIRGYYNEQFF.

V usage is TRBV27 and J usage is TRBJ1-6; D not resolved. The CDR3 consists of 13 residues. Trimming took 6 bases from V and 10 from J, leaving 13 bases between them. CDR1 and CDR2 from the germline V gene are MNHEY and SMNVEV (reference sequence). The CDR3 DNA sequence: TGTGCCAGCAGCGGGAGTTTCGGGTCACCCCTCCACTTT. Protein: CASSGSFGSPLHF.

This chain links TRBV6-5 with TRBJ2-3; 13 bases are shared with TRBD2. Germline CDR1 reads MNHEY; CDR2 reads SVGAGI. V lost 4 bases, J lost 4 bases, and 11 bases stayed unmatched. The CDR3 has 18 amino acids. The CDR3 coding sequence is TGTGCCAGCAGTTCCAGAACCGGGACTAGCGGGAAATCAGATACGCAGTATTTT. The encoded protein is CASSSRTGTSGKSDTQYF.

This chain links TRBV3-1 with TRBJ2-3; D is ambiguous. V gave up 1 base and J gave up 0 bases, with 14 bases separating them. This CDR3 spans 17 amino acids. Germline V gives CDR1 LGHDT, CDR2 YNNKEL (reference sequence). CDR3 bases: TGTGCCAGCAGCCAAGGGTTCTCGGAAGATAGCACAGATACGCAGTATTTT. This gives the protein CASSQGFSEDSTDTQYF.

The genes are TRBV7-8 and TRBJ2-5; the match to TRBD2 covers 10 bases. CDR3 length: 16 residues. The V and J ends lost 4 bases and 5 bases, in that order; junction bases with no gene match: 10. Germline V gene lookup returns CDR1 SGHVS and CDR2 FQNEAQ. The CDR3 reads CASSSTGTSDWETQYF. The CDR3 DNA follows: TGTGCCAGCAGCTCTACCGGGACTAGCGATTGGGAGACCCAGTACTTC.

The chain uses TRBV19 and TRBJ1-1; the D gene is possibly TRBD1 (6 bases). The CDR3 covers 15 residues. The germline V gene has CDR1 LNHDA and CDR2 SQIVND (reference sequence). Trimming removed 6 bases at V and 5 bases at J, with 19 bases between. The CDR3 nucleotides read TGTGCCAGTAGCACAAGGGACACCGGGGGGACTGAAGCTTTCTTT. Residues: CASSTRDTGGTEAFF.

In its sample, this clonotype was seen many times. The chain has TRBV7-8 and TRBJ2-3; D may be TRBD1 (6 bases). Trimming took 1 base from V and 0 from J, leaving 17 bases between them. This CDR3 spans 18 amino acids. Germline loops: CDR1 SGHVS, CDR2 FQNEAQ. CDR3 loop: CASSLEYGRQASTDTQYF. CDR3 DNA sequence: TGTGCCAGCAGCTTAGAGTATGGTCGACAGGCTAGCACAGATACGCAGTATTTT. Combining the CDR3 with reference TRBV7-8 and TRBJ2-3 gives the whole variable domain GAGVSQSPRYKVAKRGQDVALRCDPISGHVSLFWYQQALGQGPEFLTYFQNEAQLDKSGLPSDRFFAERPEGSVSTLKIQRTQQEDSAVYLCASSLEYGRQASTDTQYFGPGTRLTVL.

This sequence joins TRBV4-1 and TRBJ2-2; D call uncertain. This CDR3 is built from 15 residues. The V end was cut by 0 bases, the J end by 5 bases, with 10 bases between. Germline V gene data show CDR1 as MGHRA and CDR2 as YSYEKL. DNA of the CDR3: TGCGCCAGCAGCCAAGATGCAGCGCTTACCGGGGAGCTGTTTTTT. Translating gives CASSQDAALTGELFF.

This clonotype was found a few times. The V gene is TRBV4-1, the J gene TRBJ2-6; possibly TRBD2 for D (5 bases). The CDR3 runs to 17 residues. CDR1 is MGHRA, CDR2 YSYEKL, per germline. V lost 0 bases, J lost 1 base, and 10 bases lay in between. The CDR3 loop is CASSQDRRGSGANVLTF. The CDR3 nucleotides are TGCGCCAGCAGCCAAGATAGGCGAGGGTCTGGGGCCAACGTCCTGACTTTC.

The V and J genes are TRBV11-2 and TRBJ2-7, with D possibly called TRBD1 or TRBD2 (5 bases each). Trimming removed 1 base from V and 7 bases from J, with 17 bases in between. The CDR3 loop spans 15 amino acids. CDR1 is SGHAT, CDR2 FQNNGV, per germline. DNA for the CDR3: TGTGCCAGCAGCTTAGGCTCGGGGCTGAGGGGAGAGCAGTACTTC. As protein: CASSLGSGLRGEQYF.

The CDR3 nucleotides read TGCAGCGTTGTTCCTGACAGCTACACCGGGGAGCTGTTTTTT. Its protein is CSVVPDSYTGELFF. The chain is built from TRBV29-1 and TRBJ2-2; D is perhaps TRBD1 (5 bases). Germline V lookup: CDR1 SQVTM, CDR2 ANQGSEA. The CDR3 is 14 residues long. V was cut by 4 bases and J by 3 bases, with 12 bases left in between.

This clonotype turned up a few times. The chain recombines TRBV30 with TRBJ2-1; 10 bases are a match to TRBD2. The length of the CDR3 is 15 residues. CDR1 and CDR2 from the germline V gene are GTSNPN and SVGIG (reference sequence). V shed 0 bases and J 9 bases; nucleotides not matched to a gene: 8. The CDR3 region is CAWSVPSGSQGEQFF. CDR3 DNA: TGTGCCTGGAGTGTACCTAGCGGGAGTCAGGGTGAGCAGTTCTTC. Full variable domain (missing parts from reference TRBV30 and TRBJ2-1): SQTIHQWPATLVQPVGSPLSLECTVEGTSNPNLYWYRQAAGRGLQLLFYSVGIGQISSEVPQNLSASRPQDRQFILSSKKLLLSDSGFYLCAWSVPSGSQGEQFFGPGTRLTVL.

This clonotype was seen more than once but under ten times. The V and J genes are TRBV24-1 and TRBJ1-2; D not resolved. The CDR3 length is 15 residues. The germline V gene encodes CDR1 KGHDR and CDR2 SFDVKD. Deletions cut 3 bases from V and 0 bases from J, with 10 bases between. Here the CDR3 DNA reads TGTGCCACCAGTGATCCCGCCCGGTCTAACTATGGCTACACCTTC. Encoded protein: CATSDPARSNYGYTF.

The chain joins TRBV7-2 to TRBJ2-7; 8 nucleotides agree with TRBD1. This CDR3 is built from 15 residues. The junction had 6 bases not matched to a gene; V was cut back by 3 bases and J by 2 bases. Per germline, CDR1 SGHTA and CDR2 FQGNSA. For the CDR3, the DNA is TGTGCCAGCAGCTTTAGACAGGGGAGTGCCTACGAGCAGTACTTC. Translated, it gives CASSFRQGSAYEQYF.

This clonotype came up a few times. The CDR3 loop reads CASSFRSGWSDTQYF. For the CDR3, the DNA is TGTGCCAGCAGTTTTCGTAGCGGGTGGTCGGATACGCAGTATTTT. The V and J genes are TRBV27 and TRBJ2-3; TRBD2 agrees at 7 bases. J gave up 6 bases and V 3 bases, and 9 bases lay outside the gene matches. There are 15 residues in the CDR3. Per the germline V gene, CDR1 is MNHEY and CDR2 is SMNVEV (reference sequence).

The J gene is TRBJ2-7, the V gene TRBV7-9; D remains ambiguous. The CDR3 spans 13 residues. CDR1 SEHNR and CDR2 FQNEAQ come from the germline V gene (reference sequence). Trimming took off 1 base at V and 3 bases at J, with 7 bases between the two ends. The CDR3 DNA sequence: TGTGCCAGCAGCTTAGAAATCAGCTACGAGCAGTACGTC. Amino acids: CASSLEISYEQYV.

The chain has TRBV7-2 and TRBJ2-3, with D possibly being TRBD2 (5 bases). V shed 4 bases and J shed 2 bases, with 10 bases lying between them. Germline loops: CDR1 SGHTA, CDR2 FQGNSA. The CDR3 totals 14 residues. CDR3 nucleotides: TGTGCCAGCAGCTCAGACTACGTCACAGATACGCAGTATTTT. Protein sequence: CASSSDYVTDTQYF.

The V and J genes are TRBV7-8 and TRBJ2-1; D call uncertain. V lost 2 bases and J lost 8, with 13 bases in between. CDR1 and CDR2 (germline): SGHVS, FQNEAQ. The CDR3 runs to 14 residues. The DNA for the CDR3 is TGTGCCAGCAGCTTAATCAGAGCTCTCCATGAGCAGTTCTTC. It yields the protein CASSLIRALHEQFF.

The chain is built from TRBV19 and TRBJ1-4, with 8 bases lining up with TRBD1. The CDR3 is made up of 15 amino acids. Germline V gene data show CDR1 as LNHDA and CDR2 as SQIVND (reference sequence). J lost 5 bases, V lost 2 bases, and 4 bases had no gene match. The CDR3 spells CASSITTGANEKLFF. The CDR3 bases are TGTGCCAGTAGTATAACGACAGGGGCAAATGAAAAACTGTTTTTT.

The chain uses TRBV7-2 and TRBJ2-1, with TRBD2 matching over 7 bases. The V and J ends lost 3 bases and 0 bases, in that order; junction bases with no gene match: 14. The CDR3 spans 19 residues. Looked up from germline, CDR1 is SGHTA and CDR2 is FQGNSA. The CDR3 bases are TGTGCCAGCAGCTTTGCTAGCGGACATTATAATCGCTCCTACAATGAGCAGTTCTTC. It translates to CASSFASGHYNRSYNEQFF. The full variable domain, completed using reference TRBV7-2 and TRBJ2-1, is GAGVSQSPSNKVTEKGKDVELRCDPISGHTALYWYRQSLGQGLEFLIYFQGNSAPDKSGLPSDRFSAERTGGSVSTLTIQRTQQEDSAVYLCASSFASGHYNRSYNEQFFGPGTRLTVL.

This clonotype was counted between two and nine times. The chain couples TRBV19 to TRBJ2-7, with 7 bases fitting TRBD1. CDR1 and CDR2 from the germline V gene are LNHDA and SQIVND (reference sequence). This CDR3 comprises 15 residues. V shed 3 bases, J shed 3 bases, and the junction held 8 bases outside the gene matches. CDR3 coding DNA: TGTGCCAGTAGTATCGTGACAGGGACCGTCTACGAGCAGTACTTC. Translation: CASSIVTGTVYEQYF. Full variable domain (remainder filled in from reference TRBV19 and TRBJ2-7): DGGITQSPKYLFRKEGQNVTLSCEQNLNHDAMYWYRQDPGQGLRLIYYSQIVNDFQKGDIAEGYSVSREKKESFPLTVTSAQKNPTAFYLCASSIVTGTVYEQYFGPGTRLTVT.

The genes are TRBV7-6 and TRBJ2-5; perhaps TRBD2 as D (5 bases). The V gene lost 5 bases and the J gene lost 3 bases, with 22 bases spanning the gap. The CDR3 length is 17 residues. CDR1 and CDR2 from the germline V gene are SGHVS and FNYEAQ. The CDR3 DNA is TGTGCCAGCAGCGACCCTTACCGGGAAGGCCTTAAAGAGACCCAGTACTTC. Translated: CASSDPYREGLKETQYF.

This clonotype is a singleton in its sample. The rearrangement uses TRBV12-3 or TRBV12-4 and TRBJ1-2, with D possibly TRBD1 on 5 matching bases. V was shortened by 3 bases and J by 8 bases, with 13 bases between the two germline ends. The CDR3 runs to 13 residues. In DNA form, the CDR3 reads TGTGCCAGCAGTTTTGGGGGGTCTTTAGGCTACACCTTC. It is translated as CASSFGGSLGYTF.

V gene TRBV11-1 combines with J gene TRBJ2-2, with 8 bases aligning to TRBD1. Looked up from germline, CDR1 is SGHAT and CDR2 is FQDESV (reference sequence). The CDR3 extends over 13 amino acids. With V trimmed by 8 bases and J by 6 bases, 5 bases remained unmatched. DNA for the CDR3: TGTGCCAGCCTACAACAGGGGGCCGGGGAGCTGTTTTTT. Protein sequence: CASLQQGAGELFF.

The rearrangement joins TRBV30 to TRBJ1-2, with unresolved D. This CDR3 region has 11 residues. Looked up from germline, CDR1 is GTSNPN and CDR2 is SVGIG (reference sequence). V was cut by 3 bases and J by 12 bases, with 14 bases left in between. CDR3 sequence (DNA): TGTGCCTGGAGCGACGGGAGGCTCCACACCTTC. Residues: CAWSDGRLHTF.

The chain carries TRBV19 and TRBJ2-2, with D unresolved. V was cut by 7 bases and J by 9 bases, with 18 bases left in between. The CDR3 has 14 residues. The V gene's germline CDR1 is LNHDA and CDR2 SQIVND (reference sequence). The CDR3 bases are TGTGCCAGTACCAATGTCATCGCTGTACGGGAGCTGTTTTTT. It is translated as CASTNVIAVRELFF.

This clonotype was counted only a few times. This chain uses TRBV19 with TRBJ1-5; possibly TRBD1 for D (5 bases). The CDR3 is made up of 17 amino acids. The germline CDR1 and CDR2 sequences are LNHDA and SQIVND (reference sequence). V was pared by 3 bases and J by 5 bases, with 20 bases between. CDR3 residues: CASSILRGGGFHQPQHF. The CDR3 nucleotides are TGTGCCAGTAGTATTCTCCGGGGGGGAGGGTTTCATCAGCCCCAGCATTTT.

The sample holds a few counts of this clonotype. The CDR3 loop reads CASSPRTGGDYGYTF. Here the CDR3 DNA reads TGTGCCAGCAGTCCGAGAACAGGGGGCGACTATGGCTACACCTTC. This chain uses TRBV7-2 with TRBJ1-2, with 9 bases aligning to TRBD1. Germline loops: CDR1 SGHTA, CDR2 FQGNSA. The junction had 8 bases not matched to a gene; V was cut back by 6 bases and J by 3 bases. CDR3 size: 15 residues. The variable domain in full, with the rest retrieved from reference TRBV7-2 and TRBJ1-2, is GAGVSQSPSNKVTEKGKDVELRCDPISGHTALYWYRQSLGQGLEFLIYFQGNSAPDKSGLPSDRFSAERTGGSVSTLTIQRTQQEDSAVYLCASSPRTGGDYGYTFGSGTRLTVV.

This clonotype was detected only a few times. In nucleotides, the CDR3 is TGTGCCAGCAGCCCCCGGGGGGCAGGGGCTGGAAACACCATATATTTT. Its translation is CASSPRGAGAGNTIYF. The chain couples TRBV7-8 to TRBJ1-3; D possibly corresponds to TRBD1 (6 bases). V was clipped by 5 bases and J by 2 bases, with 16 bases between them. There are 16 residues in the CDR3. The germline CDR1 and CDR2 sequences are SGHVS and FQNEAQ.